What follows are 7 T cell receptor beta chains derived from one specimen sequenced in a study of T cell responses to AZD1222 COVID-19 vaccine. Produced via immunoSEQ multiplex PCR; TCRdb's table is partial and in-frame only. This table has fewer than 110,000 clones, roughly 87% appearing once. The starting material was peripheral blood, obtained on day 0 of AZD1222 vaccination. The receptors come from an adult in good health.

J is TRBJ1-1 and V is TRBV6-4; D might be TRBD1 (5 bases). Germline values: CDR1 MRHNA, CDR2 SNTAGT. The length of the CDR3 is 14 residues. The V end was cut by 4 bases, the J end by 6 bases, with 15 bases between. The CDR3 reads CASSAAGGGAEAFF. The CDR3 DNA sequence: TGTGCCAGCAGTGCCGCCGGGGGTGGGGCTGAAGCTTTCTTT.

The V call is TRBV2, the J call TRBJ1-2; TRBD1 matches at 7 bases. This CDR3 contains 12 residues. V was clipped by 8 bases and J by 4 bases; unmatched bases: 4. Germline CDR1 is SNHLY and CDR2 is FYNNEI. Here the CDR3 reads CASYRDSYGYTF. CDR3 in DNA: TGTGCCAGCTATAGGGACAGCTATGGCTACACCTTC.

The rearrangement joins TRBV6-5 to TRBJ1-6; TRBD1 matches at 9 bases. With 5 bases clipped from V and 7 bases from J, the junction kept 6 bases outside the gene matches. The CDR3 extends over 15 amino acids. The germline V gene encodes CDR1 MNHEY and CDR2 SVGAGI. The CDR3: CASSRDRADNSPLHF. The CDR3 DNA is TGTGCCAGCAGTCGGGACAGGGCGGACAATTCACCCCTCCACTTT.

The chain is built from TRBV5-1 and TRBJ2-7, with a weak D call TRBD2 (7 bases). This CDR3 contains 15 residues. V was shortened by 5 bases and J by 2 bases, with 17 bases between the two germline ends. Germline loops: CDR1 SGHRS, CDR2 YFSETQ. CDR3 DNA sequence: TGCGCCAGCAGAGGGGGGGCAGGCGAGACCTACGAGCAGTACTTC. The encoded protein is CASRGGAGETYEQYF.

The gene calls are TRBV3-1 (or the pseudogene TRBV3-2) and TRBJ2-1; possibly TRBD2 for D (6 bases). The V end lost 4 bases, the J end lost 0 bases, and 10 bases lay between the germline ends. Germline CDR1 reads LGHDT; CDR2 reads YNNKEL (reference sequence). The CDR3 is 15 amino acids. This CDR3 reads CASSPSESSYNEQFF. CDR3 in DNA: TGTGCCAGCAGCCCTAGCGAGAGCTCCTACAATGAGCAGTTCTTC.

This chain links TRBV18 with TRBJ1-5; 8 bases align to TRBD1. Germline V lookup: CDR1 KGHSH, CDR2 LQKENI. The CDR3 is made up of 17 amino acids. V dropped 3 bases and J dropped 4; count of bases not matched to a gene: 11. CDR3 in DNA: TGTGCCAGCTCACCTATGGGGACAGGAATTCCGAATCAGCCCCAGCATTTT. Translating it yields CASSPMGTGIPNQPQHF.

The chain employs TRBV7-2 and TRBJ2-1, with a weak D call TRBD2 (6 bases). The V gene lost 6 bases and the J gene lost 10 bases, with 13 bases spanning the gap. Germline V gives CDR1 SGHTA, CDR2 FQGNSA. There are 12 residues in the CDR3. The CDR3 nucleotides read TGTGCCAGCAGTCCAGGTGGGAGGGAGCAGTTCTTC. Protein: CASSPGGREQFF.